This TCR beta chain originates from a study of blood T cells in healthy people across ages. General study findings and limits: Age advanced and TCR beta diversity per million T cells fell, roughly linearly.

Turning to this clonotype: Its antigen is as yet unknown.

V lost 5 bases, J lost 2 bases, and 15 bases lay in between. The CDR3 has 15 amino acids. The germline V gene has CDR1 MDHEN and CDR2 SYDVKM. A sample-barcoded 5' primer and a J-beta primer mix were used in a second PCR of roughly 7 to 11 cycles. A 12-random-nucleotide template-switch adaptor tagged each cDNA molecule. TCRdb itself ran the 5' RACE reads through MiXCR, one entry per CDR3 protein. Of about 1.4 million distinct CDR3 sequences listed, approximately 59% were seen once; the top ten hold over 5%. The V gene is TRBV28, the J gene TRBJ2-5; D may correspond to TRBD1 or TRBD2 (6 bases each). Sequencing used blood. The source of this sequence is a man between 18 and 29 years old in good health. Here the CDR3 reads CASSGSRGLQETQYF. CDR3 coding DNA: TGTGCCAGCAGTGGATCCAGGGGACTTCAAGAGACCCAGTACTTC. The full variable domain, completed using reference TRBV28 and TRBJ2-5, is DVKVTQSSRYLVKRTGEKVFLECVQDMDHENMFWYRQDPGLGLRLIYFSYDVKMKEKGDIPEGYSVSREKKERFSLILESASTNQTSMYLCASSGSRGLQETQYFGPGTRLLVL.